This T cell receptor beta chain was recovered during a study of T cell repertoires in cytomegalovirus infection. General observations from the study: Cumulative frequency of public TCR beta families picked out carriers of CMV plus the relevant HLA. CMV-specific TCR beta clonotypes restricted by HLA-C dominated the ex vivo response.

The CDR3 is 14 residues long. Germline V lookup: CDR1 KGHSH, CDR2 LQKENI. V shed 6 bases and J shed 3 bases, with 15 bases lying between them. Comments on this clonotype: The antigen remains unidentified.

TCRdb redid the calling of the reads with MiXCR, one entry per CDR3 protein. Altogether more than 45,000 distinct CDR3 sequences are present, roughly 34% being singletons, with the ten largest covering around 70%. Sequencing was carried out using PBMCs, sequenced either directly or after in vitro stimulation (not recorded which). The chain combines TRBV18 with TRBJ2-7, with a possible D match to TRBD1 (6 bases). This TCR was recovered from a human donor in good health (CMV status not recorded). Some clones in this sample may be carry-over from other donors' samples. This chain's CDR3 is CASSRARQVYEQYF. The CDR3 DNA is TGTGCCAGCTCCCGGGCCCGACAGGTCTACGAGCAGTACTTC. Looking up the rest from reference TRBV18 and TRBJ2-7 gives the full variable domain: NAGVMQNPRHLVRRRGQEARLRCSPMKGHSHVYWYRQLPEEGLKFMVYLQKENIIDESGMPKERFSAEFPKEGPSILRIQQVVRGDSAAYFCASSRARQVYEQYFGPGTRLTVT.